The 32 T cell receptor beta chains given below trace back to one sample, sequenced in a study of OX40 agonist ivuxolimab in advanced cancers. The table came from immunoSEQ multiplex PCR; TCRdb's copy has only in-frame clones and leaves some out. The repertoire consists of roughly 71,000 clones, with more than 65% occurring once and the leading ten covering approximately 1.5%. This material consisted of CD4+ or CD8+ T cells sorted from blood, taken in a trial of the OX40 agonist ivuxolimab. The source of these receptors is an adult with an advanced solid tumor such as melanoma, head and neck, liver or kidney cancer.

V usage is TRBV4-1 and J usage is TRBJ1-1, with D tentatively TRBD1 (6 bases). This CDR3 is built from 17 residues. V gave up 0 bases and J gave up 1 base, with 15 bases separating them. CDR1 is MGHRA and CDR2 is YSYEKL in the germline V gene. The CDR3 nucleotides are TGCGCCAGCAGCCAAGATGCCCCGACAGGAAAGAACACTGAAGCTTTCTTT. Its translation: CASSQDAPTGKNTEAFF.

This chain connects TRBV7-3 to TRBJ2-3; D ambiguous. Per germline, CDR1 SGHTA and CDR2 FQGTGA. The CDR3 runs to 16 residues. Trimming cost V 2 bases and J 0 bases, with 12 bases left between them. The CDR3 spells CASSLVGSDSTDTQYF. The CDR3 DNA reads as TGTGCCAGCAGCTTAGTGGGATCTGACAGCACAGATACGCAGTATTTT.

This chain joins TRBV29-1 and TRBJ2-5; either TRBD1 or TRBD2 may supply D (7 bases each). Between the trimmed V and J ends, which lost 4 bases and 5 bases, there was a span of 20 bases. The CDR3 is 15 amino acids. Germline V gene lookup returns CDR1 SQVTM and CDR2 ANQGSEA. The CDR3 loop is CSVARGRGGGETQYF. The CDR3 DNA reads as TGCAGCGTTGCCCGTGGCAGGGGGGGTGGGGAGACCCAGTACTTC.

The chain uses TRBV9 and TRBJ2-7, with 9 bases fitting TRBD2. CDR1 and CDR2 from the germline V gene are SGDLS and YYNGEE. The CDR3 spans 15 residues. V gave up 0 bases and J gave up 1 base; unmatched junction bases: 2. The CDR3 DNA follows: TGTGCCAGCAGCGTAGGACTAGCGGATTCCTACGAGCAGTACTTC. Protein: CASSVGLADSYEQYF.

In its sample, this clone was seen a few times. The chain recombines TRBV7-8 with TRBJ2-3, with TRBD2 matching 8 bases. The V gene's germline CDR1 is SGHVS and CDR2 FQNEAQ. After removal of 2 bases from V and 1 base from J, the junction contained 14 bases not matched to a gene. This CDR3 has 19 amino acids. In DNA, the CDR3 is TGTGCCAGCAGCTTAAGGATATTTGGTGGGCGGGAGGGCACAGATACGCAGTATTTT. It codes for CASSLRIFGGREGTDTQYF.

The V gene is TRBV5-5, the J gene TRBJ2-1, with TRBD1 identical over 9 bases. The CDR3 runs to 13 residues. Germline CDR1 and CDR2: SGHKS and YYEKEE (reference sequence). V lost 4 bases to trimming and J lost 8 bases; unmatched junction nucleotides: 4. The CDR3 sequence is CASSARTGDEQFF. In DNA form, the CDR3 reads TGTGCCAGCAGCGCCCGGACAGGGGATGAGCAGTTCTTC.

This clone has just one count. The chain has TRBV7-2 and TRBJ2-5; the match to TRBD2 covers 8 bases. The CDR3 contains 13 residues. The germline V gene encodes CDR1 SGHTA and CDR2 FQGNSA. Trimming cost V 8 bases and J 7 bases; bases outside gene matches: 9. The DNA for the CDR3 is TGTGCCAGCGACCTCGCCGGGGGGGGGACCCAGTACTTC. Residues: CASDLAGGGTQYF.

J is TRBJ2-2 and V is TRBV30; 9 bases are a match to TRBD2. Germline CDR1 is GTSNPN and CDR2 is SVGIG (reference sequence). This CDR3 is built from 15 residues. Trimming at V came to 4 bases and at J to 3 bases, leaving 6 bases not matched to a gene. In nucleotides, the CDR3 is TGTGCCTGGAATAGCGGGAGAGGTTACACCGGGGAGCTGTTTTTT. Its translation is CAWNSGRGYTGELFF.

The chain uses TRBV25-1 and TRBJ1-2; TRBD1 matches at 7 bases. The ends lost 6 bases at V and 6 bases at J; junction bases unmatched: 7. There are 13 residues in the CDR3. CDR1 and CDR2 (germline): MGHDK, SYGVNS. The CDR3 DNA reads as TGTGCCAGCAGAGACAGGGAGGTGAATGGCTACACCTTC. Translation: CASRDREVNGYTF.

The chain is built from TRBV7-8 and TRBJ2-7, with D tentatively TRBD1 (6 bases). The V and J ends lost 6 bases and 3 bases respectively, with 15 bases between them. Germline CDR1 and CDR2: SGHVS and FQNEAQ. There are 14 residues in the CDR3. For the CDR3, the DNA is TGTGCCAGCAGTGTTTACAGGGTGGACTACGAGCAGTACTTC. Encoded protein: CASSVYRVDYEQYF. Supplemented by reference TRBV7-8 and TRBJ2-7, the full variable domain reads GAGVSQSPRYKVAKRGQDVALRCDPISGHVSLFWYQQALGQGPEFLTYFQNEAQLDKSGLPSDRFFAERPEGSVSTLKIQRTQQEDSAVYLCASSVYRVDYEQYFGPGTRLTVT.

V is TRBV6-1 and J is TRBJ1-5; 10 nucleotides line up with TRBD1. This CDR3 is built from 13 residues. Germline V gene data show CDR1 as MNHNS and CDR2 as SASEGT. V dropped 6 bases and J dropped 10; count of bases not matched to a gene: 6. This chain's CDR3 is CASRPDRGRPQHF. For the CDR3, the DNA is TGTGCCAGCAGACCCGACAGGGGGCGACCCCAGCATTTT.

The chain employs TRBV27 and TRBJ2-2; 8 positions agree with TRBD1. CDR1 and CDR2 from the germline V gene are MNHEY and SMNVEV (reference sequence). V dropped 5 bases and J dropped 4; count of bases not matched to a gene: 9. The CDR3 totals 16 residues. The CDR3 nucleotides are TGTGCCAGCAGTCATCCGACAGGGGTGACCACCGGGGAGCTGTTTTTT. Translation: CASSHPTGVTTGELFF.

The V and J genes are TRBV18 and TRBJ2-1; the match to TRBD1 covers 8 bases. The CDR3 is 15 residues long. The V segment lost 5 bases and the J segment 3 bases; nucleotides outside the gene matches: 6. Germline V lookup: CDR1 KGHSH, CDR2 LQKENI. CDR3 amino acids: CASSAGQGNYNEQFF. CDR3 DNA sequence: TGTGCCAGCTCAGCAGGACAGGGTAACTACAATGAGCAGTTCTTC.

The chain uses TRBV10-3 and TRBJ2-7, with 12 bases that match TRBD2. The V and J ends lost 9 bases and 1 base, in that order; junction bases with no gene match: 1. The CDR3 contains 13 residues. In germline, CDR1 is ENHRY, CDR2 SYGVKD. The CDR3 sequence is CAIGLAGSYEQYF. The CDR3 DNA reads as TGTGCCATAGGACTAGCGGGATCCTACGAGCAGTACTTC.

The rearrangement uses TRBV6-1 and TRBJ2-7; 12 bases match TRBD1. CDR3 length: 15 amino acids. Losses at the gene ends were 6 bases for V and 4 bases for J; bases not matched to a gene: 7. In germline, CDR1 is MNHNS, CDR2 SASEGT. The CDR3 DNA follows: TGTGCCAGCAGGTCCGGGACAGGGGGCCAGTACGAGCAGTACTTC. This translates into CASRSGTGGQYEQYF.

The chain couples TRBV7-2 to TRBJ1-1, with a tentative D call TRBD1 (5 bases). V was clipped by 5 bases and J by 4 bases, with 17 bases between them. Germline-derived CDR1 and CDR2 are SGHTA and FQGNSA. This CDR3 region has 15 residues. CDR3 sequence: CASSDRLRGSTEAFF. As DNA, the CDR3 is TGTGCCAGCAGCGACCGGCTTCGGGGGAGCACTGAAGCTTTCTTT.

In this sample, this clone turned up a few times. The rearrangement joins TRBV4-2 to TRBJ2-7, with a possible D match to TRBD2 (5 bases). Germline CDR1 LGHNA, CDR2 YNFKEQ. CDR3 size: 13 residues. Trimming took off 7 bases at V and 5 bases at J, with 15 bases between the two ends. CDR3 in amino acids: CASNLRGDDEQYF. The CDR3 DNA reads TGTGCCAGCAACTTACGGGGAGACGACGAGCAGTACTTC.

The J gene is TRBJ2-7, the V gene TRBV27; 7 bases line up with TRBD1. This CDR3 region has 15 residues. V shed 6 bases and J 1 base; nucleotides not matched to a gene: 9. CDR1 is MNHEY and CDR2 is SMNVEV in the germline V gene (reference sequence). The CDR3 region has the DNA TGTGCCAGCAGGCTTACCACAGGGGCTTCCTACGAGCAGTACTTC. This sequence encodes CASRLTTGASYEQYF.

The V and J genes are TRBV19 and TRBJ1-1, with D uncertain. Germline V gene lookup returns CDR1 LNHDA and CDR2 SQIVND (reference sequence). The CDR3 extends over 15 amino acids. Trimming stripped 1 base from V and 5 bases from J, with 14 bases between. The CDR3 spells CASSIGSQQETEAFF. CDR3 coding DNA: TGTGCCAGTAGTATAGGTAGCCAGCAGGAGACTGAAGCTTTCTTT.

This clone came up once. The V call is TRBV19, the J call TRBJ1-5, with TRBD1 as a possible D gene (6 bases). Per germline, CDR1 LNHDA and CDR2 SQIVND (reference sequence). V was cut by 6 bases and J by 5 bases, with 11 bases left in between. The CDR3 consists of 13 residues. The CDR3: CASSMGGHQPQHF. For the CDR3, the DNA is TGTGCCAGTAGCATGGGGGGCCATCAGCCCCAGCATTTT.

This clone was detected once. The V and J genes are TRBV5-5 and TRBJ2-7; tentatively, D is TRBD1 (5 bases). Deletions cut 1 base from V and 6 bases from J, with 8 bases between. Germline loops: CDR1 SGHKS, CDR2 YYEKEE (reference sequence). The CDR3 totals 12 residues. CDR3 sequence reads: CASSLTQGEQYF. The DNA for the CDR3 is TGTGCCAGCAGCTTGACCCAGGGCGAGCAGTACTTC.

This chain uses TRBV10-3 with TRBJ1-1, with 9 bases matching TRBD1. The CDR3 runs to 14 residues. Germline CDR1 reads ENHRY; CDR2 reads SYGVKD. V dropped 5 bases and J dropped 4; count of bases not matched to a gene: 5. CDR3 in amino acids: CAISRQGGITEAFF. The CDR3 region has the DNA TGTGCCATCAGTAGACAGGGGGGTATCACTGAAGCTTTCTTT.

The rearrangement uses TRBV6-6 and TRBJ2-3, with D maybe TRBD2 (6 bases). Germline V gene sequence: CDR1 MNHNY, CDR2 SVGAGI (reference sequence). This CDR3 is built from 15 residues. Trimming pared 6 bases from V and 2 bases from J, leaving 15 bases between. CDR3 bases: TGTGCCAGCAGGAGTCCGGGACTTTACACAGATACGCAGTATTTT. Protein: CASRSPGLYTDTQYF.

This clone has only a few counts. The gene calls are TRBV19 and TRBJ2-1; maybe TRBD2 (6 bases). With 10 bases removed from V and 0 bases from J, the gap between germline ends came to 13 bases. Germline CDR1 and CDR2: LNHDA and SQIVND (reference sequence). This CDR3 has 14 residues. The CDR3 is CATPRDFSYNEQFF. DNA of the CDR3: TGTGCCACCCCGCGGGACTTCTCCTACAATGAGCAGTTCTTC.

V usage is TRBV6-1 and J usage is TRBJ1-5; no clear D gene. V gave up 5 bases and J gave up 2 bases, with 7 bases separating them. The CDR3 covers 13 residues. Germline V lookup: CDR1 MNHNS, CDR2 SASEGT. This CDR3 is CASSTQGNQPQHF. CDR3 nucleotide sequence: TGTGCCAGCAGTACCCAGGGCAATCAGCCCCAGCATTTT.

This clone occurred a few times. The chain recombines TRBV28 with TRBJ2-2; D is unresolved. The germline V and J ends were trimmed by 7 bases and 6 bases, with 6 bases remaining between them. Germline V gene sequence: CDR1 MDHEN, CDR2 SYDVKM. The CDR3 is 11 amino acids. As DNA, the CDR3 is TGTGCCAGCAAGGACGCCGGGGAGCTGTTTTTT. Residues: CASKDAGELFF.

This chain links TRBV6-6 with TRBJ1-5, with D maybe TRBD1 (6 bases). The V end was cut by 2 bases, the J end by 6 bases, with 11 bases between. Germline CDR1 is MNHNY and CDR2 is SVGAGI (reference sequence). The length of the CDR3 is 14 residues. This chain's CDR3 is CASSYTGAVQPQHF. DNA for the CDR3: TGTGCCAGCAGTTACACGGGGGCGGTTCAGCCCCAGCATTTT.

The chain is built from TRBV5-6 and TRBJ1-2, with D tentatively TRBD1 (6 bases). V lost 0 bases and J 3 bases, leaving 9 bases between the germline ends. Germline V gene lookup returns CDR1 SGHDT and CDR2 YYEEEE. The CDR3 is made up of 14 amino acids. The CDR3 DNA sequence: TGTGCCAGCAGCTTGGTTTCAGGGGACTATGGCTACACCTTC. It yields the protein CASSLVSGDYGYTF.

This chain joins TRBV6-4 and TRBJ2-7; 10 bases agree with TRBD1. Trimming took 7 bases from V and 3 from J; bases not matched to a gene: 6. The V gene's germline CDR1 is MRHNA and CDR2 SNTAGT. The CDR3 is made up of 14 amino acids. The CDR3 here is CASTAGTGVYEQYF. The DNA of the CDR3 is TGTGCCAGCACCGCCGGGACAGGGGTCTACGAGCAGTACTTC.

The J gene is TRBJ2-1, the V gene TRBV7-9; tentative D call: TRBD2 (5 bases). V was cut by 1 base and J by 14 bases, with 12 bases left in between. The CDR3 consists of 12 residues. The germline V gene has CDR1 SEHNR and CDR2 FQNEAQ (reference sequence). The CDR3 region is CASSLEDGNKFF. DNA for the CDR3: TGTGCCAGCAGCTTAGAAGACGGGAACAAGTTCTTC.

This CDR3 is CAISEGTGGNQPQHF. The CDR3 nucleotides are TGTGCCATCAGTGAGGGGACAGGGGGCAATCAGCCCCAGCATTTT. The chain recombines TRBV10-3 with TRBJ1-5; 10 bases are a match to TRBD1. In germline, CDR1 is ENHRY, CDR2 SYGVKD. V dropped 2 bases and J dropped 2; count of bases not matched to a gene: 0. This CDR3 is built from 15 residues.

V usage is TRBV29-1 and J usage is TRBJ1-1, with 12 bases lining up with TRBD1. The CDR3 has 12 amino acids. V was clipped by 6 bases and J by 8 bases; unmatched bases: 4. Germline-derived CDR1 and CDR2 are SQVTM and ANQGSEA. The CDR3 DNA is TGCAGCGTGGGGACAGGGGGCACGGAAGCTTTCTTT. Its protein product is CSVGTGGTEAFF. Together with reference TRBV29-1 and TRBJ1-1, the CDR3 gives the full variable domain: SAVISQKPSRDICQRGTSLTIQCQVDSQVTMMFWYRQQPGQSLTLIATANQGSEATYESGFVIDKFPISRPNLTFSTLTVSNMSPEDSSIYLCSVGTGGTEAFFGQGTRLTVV.